The following is a T cell receptor beta chain sequence with its context. Antigen unknown. The sample originates from a study of T cell responses to AZD1222 COVID-19 vaccine. Findings and limits, study-wide: A rise in Spike-specific TCR breadth and depth followed two AZD1222 doses.

The V and J ends lost 4 bases and 0 bases, in that order; junction bases with no gene match: 4. CDR1 is SGHRS, CDR2 YFSETQ, per germline. The CDR3 is made up of 17 amino acids. The table came from immunoSEQ multiplex PCR; TCRdb's copy has only in-frame clones and leaves some out. This table has around 110,000 clones, 88% appearing once. The receptor was derived from an adult in good health. Specimen: peripheral blood, collected on day 0 of AZD1222 vaccination. The rearrangement links TRBV5-1 to TRBJ2-2; 12 positions agree with TRBD1. The CDR3 DNA follows: TGCGCCAGCAGCCGGGACAGGGGGCCTACGAACACCGGGGAGCTGTTTTTT. Its translation is CASSRDRGPTNTGELFF.